The sequence of this TCR beta chain was determined in a study of blood T cells in healthy people across ages. Those donating, healthy Caucasian individuals from Russia, were aged about 6 to 90. Findings and limits, study-wide: No conclusive comparison of naive versus antigen-experienced cells was possible with unsorted PBMCs. A roughly linear fall in TCR beta diversity per million T cells was seen with increasing age.

This clonotype was seen a handful of times. Its antigen is not identified. The germline CDR1 and CDR2 sequences are SGHNT and YYREEE (reference sequence). V was trimmed by 2 bases and J by 4 bases, leaving 8 bases between them. The CDR3 is made up of 13 amino acids. A sample-barcoded 5' primer and a J-beta primer mix were used in a second PCR of roughly 6 to 11 cycles. Every cDNA was tagged by a template-switch adaptor with 12 random nucleotides. In TCRdb, the 5' RACE reads were re-called with MiXCR into one record per CDR3 protein. This table holds hundreds of thousands of distinct CDR3 sequences, 56% found once.

Material: blood. The source of this sequence is a man in his forties or fifties in good health. The V gene is TRBV5-4, the J gene TRBJ2-3; D gene uncertain. The CDR3 reads CASSLEPSDTQYF. The CDR3 coding sequence is TGTGCCAGCAGCTTAGAACCTTCAGATACGCAGTATTTT.